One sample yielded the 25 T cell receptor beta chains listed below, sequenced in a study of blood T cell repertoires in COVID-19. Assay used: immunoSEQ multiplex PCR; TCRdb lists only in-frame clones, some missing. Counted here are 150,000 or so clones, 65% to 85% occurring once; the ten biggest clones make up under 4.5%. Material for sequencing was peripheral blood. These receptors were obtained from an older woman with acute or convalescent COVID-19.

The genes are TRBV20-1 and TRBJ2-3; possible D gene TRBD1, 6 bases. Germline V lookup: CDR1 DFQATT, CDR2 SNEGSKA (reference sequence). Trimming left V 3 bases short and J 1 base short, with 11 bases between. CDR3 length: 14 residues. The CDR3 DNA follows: TGCAGTGCTAGTGTGACAGGAGGCACAGATACGCAGTATTTT. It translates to CSASVTGGTDTQYF.

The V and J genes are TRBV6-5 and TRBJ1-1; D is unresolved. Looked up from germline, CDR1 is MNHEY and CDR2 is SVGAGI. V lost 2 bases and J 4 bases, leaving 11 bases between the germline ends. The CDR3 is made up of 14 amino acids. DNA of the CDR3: TGTGCCAGCAGTTACGGGTGGGAGGGCACTGAAGCTTTCTTT. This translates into CASSYGWEGTEAFF.

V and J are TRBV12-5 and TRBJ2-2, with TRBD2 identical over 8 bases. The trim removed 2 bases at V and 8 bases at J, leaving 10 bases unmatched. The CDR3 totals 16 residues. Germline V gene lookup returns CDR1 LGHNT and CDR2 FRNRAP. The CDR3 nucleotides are TGTGCTAGTGGTTTGCACTATACTAGCGGCCAAGGGGAGCTGTTTTTT. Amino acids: CASGLHYTSGQGELFF.

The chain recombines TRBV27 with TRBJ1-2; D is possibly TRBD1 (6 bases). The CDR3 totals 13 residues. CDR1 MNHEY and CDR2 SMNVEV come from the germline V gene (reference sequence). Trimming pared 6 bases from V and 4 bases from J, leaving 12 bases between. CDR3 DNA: TGTGCCAGCAGCAGGACAGAGAGCTATGGCTACACCTTC. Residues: CASSRTESYGYTF.

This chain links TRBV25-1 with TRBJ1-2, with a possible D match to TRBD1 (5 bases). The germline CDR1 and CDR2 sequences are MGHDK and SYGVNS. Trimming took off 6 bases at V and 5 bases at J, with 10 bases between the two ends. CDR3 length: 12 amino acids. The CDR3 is CASSRGTYGYTF. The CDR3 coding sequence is TGTGCCAGCAGCCGGGGGACGTATGGCTACACCTTC.

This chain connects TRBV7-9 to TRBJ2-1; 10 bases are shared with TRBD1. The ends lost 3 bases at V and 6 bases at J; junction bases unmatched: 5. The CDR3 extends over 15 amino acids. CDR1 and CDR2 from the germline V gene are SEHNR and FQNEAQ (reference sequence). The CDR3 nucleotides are TGTGCCAGCAGCTTCAGGACAGGGGGGTCCAATGAGCAGTTCTTC. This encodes CASSFRTGGSNEQFF. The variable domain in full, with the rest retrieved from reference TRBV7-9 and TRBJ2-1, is DTGVSQNPRHKITKRGQNVTFRCDPISEHNRLYWYRQTLGQGPEFLTYFQNEAQLEKSRLLSDRFSAERPKGSFSTLEIQRTEQGDSAMYLCASSFRTGGSNEQFFGPGTRLTVL.

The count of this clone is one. The CDR3 nucleotides are TGCGCCAGCAGCTTGGGCCGGACAGTAACTGGCTACACCTTC. Its protein product is CASSLGRTVTGYTF. The chain carries TRBV5-1 and TRBJ1-2, with a tentative D call TRBD1 (6 bases). This CDR3 has 14 amino acids. V was clipped by 0 bases and J by 7 bases, with 13 bases between them. Germline CDR1 reads SGHRS; CDR2 reads YFSETQ.

The CDR3 loop reads CASSQRAPGLAGRTDTQYF. In DNA, the CDR3 is TGTGCCAGCAGCCAGAGGGCACCGGGACTAGCGGGACGCACAGATACGCAGTATTTT. The gene calls are TRBV4-2 and TRBJ2-3; 13 bases match TRBD2. The V gene end was trimmed by 3 bases and the J gene end by 1 base; junction bases not matched to a gene: 10. The germline gives CDR1 LGHNA, CDR2 YNFKEQ. The CDR3 runs to 19 residues.

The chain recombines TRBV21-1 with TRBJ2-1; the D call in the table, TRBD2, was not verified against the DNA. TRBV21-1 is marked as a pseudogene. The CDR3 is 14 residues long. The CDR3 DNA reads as TGTGCCAGCAGTACCTCGGTTGTCTACAATGAGCAGTTCTTC. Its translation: CASSTSVVYNEQFF.

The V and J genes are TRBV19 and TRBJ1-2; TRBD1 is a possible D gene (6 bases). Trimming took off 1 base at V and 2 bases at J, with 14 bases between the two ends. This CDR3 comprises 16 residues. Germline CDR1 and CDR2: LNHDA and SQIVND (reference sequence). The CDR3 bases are TGTGCCAGTAGTATAGTGCCCTCAGGGGCCAACTATGGCTACACCTTC. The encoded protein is CASSIVPSGANYGYTF.

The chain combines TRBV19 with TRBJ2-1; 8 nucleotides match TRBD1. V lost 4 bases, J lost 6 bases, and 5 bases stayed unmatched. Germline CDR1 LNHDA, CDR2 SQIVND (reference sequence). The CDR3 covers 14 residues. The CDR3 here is CASSNTGGINEQFF. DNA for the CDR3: TGTGCCAGTAGTAATACAGGGGGAATCAATGAGCAGTTCTTC.

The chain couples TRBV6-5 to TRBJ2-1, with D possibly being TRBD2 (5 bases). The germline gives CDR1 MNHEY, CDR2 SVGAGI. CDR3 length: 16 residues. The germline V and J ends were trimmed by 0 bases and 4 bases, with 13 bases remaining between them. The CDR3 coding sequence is TGTGCCAGCAGTTACTCGGCTAGCTCTACATACAATGAGCAGTTCTTC. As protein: CASSYSASSTYNEQFF.

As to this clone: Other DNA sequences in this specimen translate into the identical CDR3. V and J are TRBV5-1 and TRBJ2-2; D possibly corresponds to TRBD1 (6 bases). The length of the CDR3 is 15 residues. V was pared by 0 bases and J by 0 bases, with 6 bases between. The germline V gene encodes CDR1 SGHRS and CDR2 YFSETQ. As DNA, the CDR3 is TGCGCCAGCAGCTTGGCAGGGGCGAACACCGGGGAGCTGTTTTTT. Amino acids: CASSLAGANTGELFF.

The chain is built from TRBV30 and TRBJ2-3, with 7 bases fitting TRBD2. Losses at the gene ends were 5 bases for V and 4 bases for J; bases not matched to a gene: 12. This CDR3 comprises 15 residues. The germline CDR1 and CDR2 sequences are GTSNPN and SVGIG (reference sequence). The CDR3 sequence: CAWLPHGGWADTQYF. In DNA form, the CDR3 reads TGTGCCTGGCTCCCCCACGGGGGGTGGGCAGATACGCAGTATTTT.

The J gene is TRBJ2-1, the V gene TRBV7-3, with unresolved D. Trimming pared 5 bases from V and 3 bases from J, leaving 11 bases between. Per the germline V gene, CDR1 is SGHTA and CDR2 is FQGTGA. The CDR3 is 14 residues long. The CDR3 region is CASSPGGHYNEQFF. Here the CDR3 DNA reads TGTGCCAGCAGCCCTGGCGGTCACTACAATGAGCAGTTCTTC.

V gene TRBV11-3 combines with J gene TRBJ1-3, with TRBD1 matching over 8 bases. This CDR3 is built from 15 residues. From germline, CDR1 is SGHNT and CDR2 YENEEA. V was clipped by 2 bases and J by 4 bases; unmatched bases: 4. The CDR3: CASSLQGASGNTIYF. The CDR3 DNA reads TGTGCCAGCAGCTTACAGGGGGCGTCCGGAAACACCATATATTTT.

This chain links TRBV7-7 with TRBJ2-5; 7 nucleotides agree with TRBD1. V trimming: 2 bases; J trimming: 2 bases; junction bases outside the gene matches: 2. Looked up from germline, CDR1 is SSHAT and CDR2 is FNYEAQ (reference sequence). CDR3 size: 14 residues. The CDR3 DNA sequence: TGTGCCAGCAGCTTATCGGGACAGCAAGAGACCCAGTACTTC. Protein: CASSLSGQQETQYF. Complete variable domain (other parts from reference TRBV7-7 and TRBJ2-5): GAGVSQSPRYKVTKRGQDVTLRCDPISSHATLYWYQQALGQGPEFLTYFNYEAQPDKSGLPSDRFSAERPEGSISTLTIQRTEQRDSAMYRCASSLSGQQETQYFGPGTRLLVL.

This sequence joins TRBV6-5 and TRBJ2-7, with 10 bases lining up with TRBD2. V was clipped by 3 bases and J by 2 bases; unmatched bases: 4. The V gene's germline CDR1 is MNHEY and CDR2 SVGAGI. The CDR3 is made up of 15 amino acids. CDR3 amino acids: CASSYGLAVTYEQYF. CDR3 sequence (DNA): TGTGCCAGCAGTTATGGACTAGCGGTAACCTACGAGCAGTACTTC.

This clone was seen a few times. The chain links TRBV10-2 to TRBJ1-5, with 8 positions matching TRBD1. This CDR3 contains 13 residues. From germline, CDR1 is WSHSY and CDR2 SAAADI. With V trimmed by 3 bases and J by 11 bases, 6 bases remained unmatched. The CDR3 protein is CASSEQGDSAQHF. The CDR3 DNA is TGCGCCAGCAGTGAACAGGGGGATTCGGCCCAGCATTTT.

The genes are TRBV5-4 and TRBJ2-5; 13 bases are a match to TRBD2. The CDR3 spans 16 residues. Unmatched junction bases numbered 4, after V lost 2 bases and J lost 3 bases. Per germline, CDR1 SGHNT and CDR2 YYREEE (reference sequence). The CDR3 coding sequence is TGTGCCAGCAGCTTACCAGGGACTAGCGGGAAAGAGACCCAGTACTTC. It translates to CASSLPGTSGKETQYF.

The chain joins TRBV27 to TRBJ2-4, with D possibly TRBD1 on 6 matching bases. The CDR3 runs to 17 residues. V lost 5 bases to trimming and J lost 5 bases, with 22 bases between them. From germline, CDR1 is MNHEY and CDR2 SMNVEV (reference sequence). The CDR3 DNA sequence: TGTGCCAGCAGTCCCTTAATTTACCATCAGGGGCAAAACATTCAGTACTTC. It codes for CASSPLIYHQGQNIQYF.

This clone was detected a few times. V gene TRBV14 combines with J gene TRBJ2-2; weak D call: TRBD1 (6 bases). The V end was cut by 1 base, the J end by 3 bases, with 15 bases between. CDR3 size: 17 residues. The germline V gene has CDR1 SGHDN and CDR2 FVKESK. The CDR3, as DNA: TGTGCCAGCAGCCAAGGTGGGAGACAGGTGGACACCGGGGAGCTGTTTTTT. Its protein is CASSQGGRQVDTGELFF.

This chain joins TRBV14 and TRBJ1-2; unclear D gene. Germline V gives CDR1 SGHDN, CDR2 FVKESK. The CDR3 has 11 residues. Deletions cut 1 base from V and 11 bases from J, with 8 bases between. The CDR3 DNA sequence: TGTGCCAGCAGCCAAGCCGGGTTTTACACCTTC. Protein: CASSQAGFYTF.

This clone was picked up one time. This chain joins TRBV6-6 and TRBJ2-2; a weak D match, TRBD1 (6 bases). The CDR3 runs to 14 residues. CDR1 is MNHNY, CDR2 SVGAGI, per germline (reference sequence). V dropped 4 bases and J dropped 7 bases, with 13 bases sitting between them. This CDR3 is CASSSQGGDGELFF. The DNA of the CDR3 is TGTGCCAGCAGTTCACAGGGTGGGGACGGGGAGCTGTTTTTT.

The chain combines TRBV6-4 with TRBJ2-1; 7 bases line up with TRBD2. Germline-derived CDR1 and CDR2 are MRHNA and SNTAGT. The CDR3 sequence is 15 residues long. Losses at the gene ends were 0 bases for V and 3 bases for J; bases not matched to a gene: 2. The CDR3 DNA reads TGTGCCAGCAGTGACTCGGCGGGAGACTACAATGAGCAGTTCTTC. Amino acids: CASSDSAGDYNEQFF.